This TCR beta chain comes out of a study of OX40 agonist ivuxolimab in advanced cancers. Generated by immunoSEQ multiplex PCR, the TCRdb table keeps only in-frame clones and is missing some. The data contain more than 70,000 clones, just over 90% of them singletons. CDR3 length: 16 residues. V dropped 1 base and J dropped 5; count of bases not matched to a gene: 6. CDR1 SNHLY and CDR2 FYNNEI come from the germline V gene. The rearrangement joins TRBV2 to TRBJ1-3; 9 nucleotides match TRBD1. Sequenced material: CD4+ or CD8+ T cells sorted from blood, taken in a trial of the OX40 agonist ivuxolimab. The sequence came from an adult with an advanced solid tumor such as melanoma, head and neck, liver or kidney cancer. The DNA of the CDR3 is TGTGCCAGCAGTGAAGGCCAACAGGGGGCCAGAAACACCATATATTTT. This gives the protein CASSEGQQGARNTIYF.